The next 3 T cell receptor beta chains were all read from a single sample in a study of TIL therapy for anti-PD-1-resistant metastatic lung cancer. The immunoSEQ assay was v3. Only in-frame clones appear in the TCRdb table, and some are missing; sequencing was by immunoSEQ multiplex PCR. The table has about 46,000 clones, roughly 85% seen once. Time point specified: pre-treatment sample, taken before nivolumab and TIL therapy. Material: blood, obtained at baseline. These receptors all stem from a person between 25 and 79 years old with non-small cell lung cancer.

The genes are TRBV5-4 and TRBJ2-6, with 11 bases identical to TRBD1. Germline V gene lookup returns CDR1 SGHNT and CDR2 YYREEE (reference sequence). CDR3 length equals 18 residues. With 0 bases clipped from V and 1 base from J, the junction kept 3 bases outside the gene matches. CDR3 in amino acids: CASSLGGQGASGANVLTF. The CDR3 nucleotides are TGTGCCAGCAGCTTGGGTGGACAGGGGGCTTCTGGGGCCAACGTCCTGACTTTC. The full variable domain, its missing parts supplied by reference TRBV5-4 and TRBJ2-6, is ETGVTQSPTHLIKTRGQQVTLRCSSQSGHNTVSWYQQALGQGPQFIFQYYREEENGRGNFPPRFSGLQFPNYSSELNVNALELDDSALYLCASSLGGQGASGANVLTFGAGSRLTVL.

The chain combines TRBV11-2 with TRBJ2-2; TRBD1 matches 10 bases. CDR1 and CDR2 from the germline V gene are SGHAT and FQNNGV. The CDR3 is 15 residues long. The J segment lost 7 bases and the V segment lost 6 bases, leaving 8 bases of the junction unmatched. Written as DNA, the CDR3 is TGTGCCAGCAGGCAGACAGGGGGCCGTATCGGGGAGCTGTTTTTT. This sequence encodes CASRQTGGRIGELFF.

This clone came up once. The CDR3 protein is CASSPHAGKVTEAFF. CDR3 bases: TGTGCCAGCTCACCTCATGCAGGGAAAGTCACTGAAGCTTTCTTT. The V and J genes are TRBV18 and TRBJ1-1; weak D call: TRBD1 (5 bases). The CDR3 runs 15 residues. Germline V gene data show CDR1 as KGHSH and CDR2 as LQKENI. V lost 3 bases, J lost 4 bases, and 15 bases lay in between. Together with reference TRBV18 and TRBJ1-1, the CDR3 gives the full variable domain: NAGVMQNPRHLVRRRGQEARLRCSPMKGHSHVYWYRQLPEEGLKFMVYLQKENIIDESGMPKERFSAEFPKEGPSILRIQQVVRGDSAAYFCASSPHAGKVTEAFFGQGTRLTVV.